This T cell receptor (beta chain) derives from a study of blood T cells in healthy people across ages. Background on the study: Template switching captured about one barcoded beta molecule per two T cells.

The germline V and J ends were trimmed by 0 bases and 6 bases, with 15 bases remaining between them. CDR3 length equals 15 residues. Germline CDR1 reads LGHDT; CDR2 reads YNNKEL (reference sequence). The authors ran a second PCR of about 7 to 11 cycles using a sample-barcoded 5' primer and a J-beta primer mix. TCRdb re-analysed the 5' RACE reads in MiXCR, keeping a single row per CDR3 protein. The table lists fewer than 650,000 distinct CDR3 sequences, over 25% of them singletons. Researchers collected approximately 9.5 milliliters of peripheral blood from every single donor. They isolated at least 7 million PBMCs from each sample. A further study also used this sample, focusing on T cells of mothers and their children.

The material sequenced was blood. The J gene is TRBJ2-7, the V gene TRBV3-1; possible D gene TRBD2, 6 bases. The receptor was isolated from a boy younger than 10 in good health. CDR3 coding DNA: TGTGCCAGCAGCCAAGATCGGACTACTAATACCGAGCAGTACTTC. The encoded protein is CASSQDRTTNTEQYF.